Listed here are 27 T cell receptor beta chains from one sample, sequenced in a study of blood T cell repertoires in COVID-19. Method: immunoSEQ multiplex PCR; TCRdb's copy keeps in-frame clones and lacks some. The table has approximately 120,000 clones, approximately 82% seen once. Sequenced input: peripheral blood. These receptors came from an older woman with acute or convalescent COVID-19.

This chain uses TRBV18 with TRBJ1-4; perhaps TRBD1 as D (5 bases). CDR1 and CDR2 (germline): KGHSH, LQKENI. The CDR3 is made up of 15 amino acids. V lost 5 bases and J 7 bases, leaving 17 bases between the germline ends. This CDR3 is CASSTSTAVGEKLFF. CDR3 coding DNA: TGTGCCAGCTCAACATCGACAGCAGTAGGTGAAAAACTGTTTTTT.

The J gene is TRBJ1-5, the V gene TRBV12-5, with TRBD1 matching 7 bases. V was pared by 6 bases and J by 0 bases, with 17 bases of the junction left unmatched. There are 19 residues in the CDR3. Germline V lookup: CDR1 LGHNT, CDR2 FRNRAP. Here the CDR3 DNA reads TGTGCTAGTGGGACCACCCGGGACAGCGAAACCTATAGCAATCAGCCCCAGCATTTT. This codes for CASGTTRDSETYSNQPQHF.

The chain recombines TRBV28 with TRBJ2-7; weak D call: TRBD2 (6 bases). The germline gives CDR1 MDHEN, CDR2 SYDVKM. Trimming shortened V by 8 bases and J by 4 bases, and 9 bases separated the two germline ends. The CDR3 has 11 amino acids. The CDR3 loop reads CASGGRYEQYF. CDR3 in DNA: TGTGCCAGCGGGGGGAGGTACGAGCAGTACTTC.

The chain couples TRBV3-1 (or the pseudogene TRBV3-2) to TRBJ2-7, with 9 bases aligning to TRBD2. The ends lost 4 bases at V and 2 bases at J; junction bases unmatched: 6. The germline CDR1 and CDR2 sequences are LGHDT and YNNKEL (reference sequence). This CDR3 is 15 amino acids long. CDR3 DNA: TGTGCCAGCAGCCTTAGCGGGAGCGGGACCTACGAGCAGTACTTC. Protein product: CASSLSGSGTYEQYF.

This chain joins TRBV5-1 and TRBJ2-7, with D uncertain. Germline V gives CDR1 SGHRS, CDR2 YFSETQ. Trimming shortened V by 5 bases and J by 4 bases, and 16 bases separated the two germline ends. This CDR3 contains 14 residues. The DNA of the CDR3 is TGCGCCAGCAGTACAGACATGGGCTCATACGAGCAGTACTTC. Its translation: CASSTDMGSYEQYF.

V gene TRBV4-3 combines with J gene TRBJ1-1; D unclear. This CDR3 spans 14 amino acids. Deletions cut 1 base from V and 1 base from J, with 7 bases between. Germline V gene lookup returns CDR1 LGHNA and CDR2 YSLEER. The CDR3 spells CASSQGTANTEAFF. As DNA, the CDR3 is TGCGCCAGCAGCCAAGGTACAGCGAACACTGAAGCTTTCTTT.

The CDR3 DNA reads TGTGCCAGCAGTTCTGTTCTCGAGACCCAGTACTTC. Encoded protein: CASSSVLETQYF. This chain connects TRBV12-3 or TRBV12-4 to TRBJ2-5; D is undetermined. V was cut by 4 bases and J by 5 bases, with 8 bases left in between. The CDR3 sequence is 12 residues long.

The chain joins TRBV2 to TRBJ2-2; D perhaps matches TRBD2 (5 bases). The germline V gene has CDR1 SNHLY and CDR2 FYNNEI. V lost 4 bases and J 1 base, leaving 13 bases between the germline ends. The CDR3 is 16 residues long. The CDR3 nucleotides read TGTGCCAGCAGTGGACGGGCTGGGAGGAACACCGGGGAGCTGTTTTTT. Translating gives CASSGRAGRNTGELFF.

V usage is TRBV4-1 and J usage is TRBJ2-2; D ambiguous. CDR1 is MGHRA and CDR2 is YSYEKL in the germline V gene. Trimming removed 2 bases from V and 4 bases from J, with 11 bases in between. This CDR3 is 15 amino acids long. CDR3 sequence (DNA): TGCGCCAGCAGCCAAAACCGCGCGTCCACCGGGGAGCTGTTTTTT. Translating gives CASSQNRASTGELFF.

The chain has TRBV3-1 (or the pseudogene TRBV3-2) and TRBJ2-2, with 9 bases that match TRBD1. V lost 6 bases to trimming and J lost 6 bases; unmatched junction nucleotides: 5. Per germline, CDR1 LGHDT and CDR2 YNNKEL (reference sequence). The CDR3 consists of 14 residues. The CDR3 sequence is CASRPQGAAGELFF. In nucleotides, the CDR3 is TGTGCCAGCAGACCACAGGGGGCGGCCGGGGAGCTGTTTTTT.

The V call is TRBV28, the J call TRBJ2-7, with 8 nucleotides matching TRBD1. Trimming removed 7 bases from V and 2 bases from J; junction bases left unmatched: 10. CDR3 length: 15 residues. Germline loops: CDR1 MDHEN, CDR2 SYDVKM. The CDR3 sequence: CASTIRTGKTYEQYF. CDR3 nucleotides: TGTGCCAGCACAATTAGGACAGGGAAGACCTACGAGCAGTACTTC. Together with reference TRBV28 and TRBJ2-7, the CDR3 gives the full variable domain: DVKVTQSSRYLVKRTGEKVFLECVQDMDHENMFWYRQDPGLGLRLIYFSYDVKMKEKGDIPEGYSVSREKKERFSLILESASTNQTSMYLCASTIRTGKTYEQYFGPGTRLTVT.

The chain is built from TRBV24-1 and TRBJ1-5; D is unclear. V dropped 4 bases and J dropped 4 bases, with 4 bases sitting between them. This CDR3 contains 12 residues. Germline CDR1 KGHDR, CDR2 SFDVKD. The CDR3 loop reads CATSDLNQPQHF. CDR3 DNA: TGTGCCACCAGTGACCTGAATCAGCCCCAGCATTTT.

This sequence joins TRBV6-5 and TRBJ1-1, with 7 bases fitting TRBD1. The CDR3 totals 14 residues. J lost 0 bases, V lost 6 bases, and 4 bases had no gene match. Germline V gene data show CDR1 as MNHEY and CDR2 as SVGAGI. The CDR3 DNA is TGTGCCAGCAGAACTGGGACAGTGAACACTGAAGCTTTCTTT. Translation gives CASRTGTVNTEAFF.

J is TRBJ1-1 and V is TRBV9; D unclear. Germline loops: CDR1 SGDLS, CDR2 YYNGEE. The CDR3 is made up of 13 amino acids. Trimming removed 1 base from V and 4 bases from J, with 8 bases in between. CDR3 protein: CASSVYPGTEAFF. The CDR3 DNA reads as TGTGCCAGCAGCGTATACCCGGGCACTGAAGCTTTCTTT.

The V gene is TRBV2, the J gene TRBJ1-4, with unresolved D. CDR3 length: 14 residues. Per germline, CDR1 SNHLY and CDR2 FYNNEI. Between the trimmed V and J ends, which lost 8 bases and 8 bases, there was a span of 18 bases. The CDR3 DNA follows: TGTGCCAGCCGTGCGGGAGGTCTCCGGGAAAAACTGTTTTTT. This translates into CASRAGGLREKLFF.

The rearrangement joins TRBV4-1 to TRBJ2-5, with unresolved D. Per the germline V gene, CDR1 is MGHRA and CDR2 is YSYEKL. This CDR3 comprises 13 residues. Trimming took off 1 base at V and 3 bases at J, with 6 bases between the two ends. The CDR3 protein is CASSQALEETQYF. The CDR3 DNA reads TGCGCCAGCAGCCAAGCCTTAGAAGAGACCCAGTACTTC.

This clone was seen a handful of times. The chain has TRBV28 and TRBJ2-7; possible D gene TRBD2, 5 bases. Germline lookup yields CDR1 MDHEN and CDR2 SYDVKM. V dropped 4 bases and J dropped 0 bases, with 13 bases sitting between them. This CDR3 spans 15 amino acids. The CDR3 reads CASSSPGLGSYEQYF. The CDR3 region has the DNA TGTGCCAGCAGTTCGCCCGGACTCGGCTCCTACGAGCAGTACTTC. Filled out from reference TRBV28 and TRBJ2-7, the complete variable domain reads DVKVTQSSRYLVKRTGEKVFLECVQDMDHENMFWYRQDPGLGLRLIYFSYDVKMKEKGDIPEGYSVSREKKERFSLILESASTNQTSMYLCASSSPGLGSYEQYFGPGTRLTVT.

By sample share, this clone is medium-sized. V usage is TRBV30 and J usage is TRBJ2-1, with D tentatively TRBD2 (6 bases). The CDR3 contains 12 residues. The V and J ends lost 1 base and 7 bases respectively, with 8 bases between them. Germline loops: CDR1 GTSNPN, CDR2 SVGIG (reference sequence). The CDR3 loop reads CAWSETRNEQFF. The DNA for the CDR3 is TGTGCCTGGAGTGAGACTAGGAATGAGCAGTTCTTC.

This chain connects TRBV6-5 to TRBJ1-6; D gene unclear. This CDR3 is built from 14 residues. CDR1 is MNHEY, CDR2 SVGAGI, per germline. V gave up 5 bases and J gave up 8 bases, with 13 bases separating them. For the CDR3, the DNA is TGTGCCAGCAGTCCGGGTGGAATTGATTCACCCCTCCACTTT. This gives the protein CASSPGGIDSPLHF.

The table lists this clone with a few counts. This chain connects TRBV6-6 to TRBJ1-5, with 7 bases matching TRBD1. The CDR3 covers 14 residues. The germline V gene has CDR1 MNHNY and CDR2 SVGAGI (reference sequence). V trimming: 5 bases; J trimming: 7 bases; junction bases outside the gene matches: 8. The CDR3, as DNA: TGTGCCAGCAGTAAGGGACAGCTAGTACAGCCCCAGCATTTT. Translation gives CASSKGQLVQPQHF.

V is TRBV30 and J is TRBJ1-6; D ambiguous. V was cut by 1 base and J by 5 bases, with 9 bases left in between. The CDR3 spans 14 residues. CDR1 and CDR2 from the germline V gene are GTSNPN and SVGIG (reference sequence). As DNA, the CDR3 is TGTGCCTGGAGTGGAGGCCTTGATAATTCACCCCTCCACTTT. This encodes CAWSGGLDNSPLHF.

The chain joins TRBV5-1 to TRBJ2-3; 12 bases are shared with TRBD2. Unmatched junction bases numbered 6, after V lost 1 base and J lost 0 bases. The CDR3 covers 18 residues. Looked up from germline, CDR1 is SGHRS and CDR2 is YFSETQ. The chain's CDR3 is CASSLRLAGGPSTDTQYF. The CDR3 region has the DNA TGCGCCAGCAGCTTGAGGCTAGCGGGGGGGCCTAGCACAGATACGCAGTATTTT.

This clone came up a few times. J is TRBJ1-2 and V is TRBV5-1; D remains ambiguous. The V gene's germline CDR1 is SGHRS and CDR2 YFSETQ. The CDR3 runs to 12 residues. V lost 2 bases to trimming and J lost 8 bases, with 10 bases between them. The CDR3 coding sequence is TGCGCCAGCAGCTTCGAGGCACGGGGCTACACCTTC. Amino acid sequence: CASSFEARGYTF.

The chain recombines TRBV9 with TRBJ2-1, with D possibly TRBD2 on 6 matching bases. The V end was cut by 4 bases, the J end by 6 bases, with 20 bases between. The CDR3 length is 16 residues. CDR1 is SGDLS, CDR2 YYNGEE, per germline. CDR3 residues: CASSPPLGGITNEQFF. The CDR3 DNA sequence: TGTGCCAGCAGCCCCCCACTGGGAGGAATAACCAATGAGCAGTTCTTC.

This chain links TRBV18 with TRBJ1-2; a possible D gene is TRBD1 (5 bases). CDR1 KGHSH and CDR2 LQKENI come from the germline V gene. The V end was cut by 2 bases, the J end by 4 bases, with 8 bases between. The CDR3 runs to 13 residues. CDR3 residues: CASSPSGGYGYTF. In nucleotides, the CDR3 is TGTGCCAGCTCACCATCCGGGGGCTATGGCTACACCTTC.

The J gene is TRBJ2-6, the V gene TRBV27; 10 bases align to TRBD1. V was clipped by 10 bases and J by 2 bases; unmatched bases: 8. Germline CDR1 and CDR2: MNHEY and SMNVEV (reference sequence). This CDR3 region has 16 residues. In nucleotides, the CDR3 is TGTGCCACCGGGACAGGGGTGCTGGCTGGGGCCAACGTCCTGACTTTC. Its protein is CATGTGVLAGANVLTF.

The rearrangement joins TRBV6-5 to TRBJ1-5; a possible D gene is TRBD1 (5 bases). This CDR3 is built from 13 residues. Germline V gene lookup returns CDR1 MNHEY and CDR2 SVGAGI. The ends were cut back, 8 bases at V and 6 bases at J, with 14 bases in the middle. The CDR3 nucleotides read TGTGCCAGCGGGGGGGGGTTAACTCAGCCCCAGCATTTT. Protein product: CASGGGLTQPQHF.